This is a list of T cell receptor beta chains from one sample in a study of T cells in Graves' hyperthyroidism and ophthalmopathy. TCRdb itself ran the multiplex PCR reads through MiXCR, one entry per CDR3 protein. In the table there are about 400,000 distinct CDR3 sequences, roughly 15% of which are singletons. Sequences were obtained from blood. These receptor sequences come from an older woman with Graves' ophthalmopathy. CDR3s include the opening cysteine and the closing phenylalanine or tryptophan. D genes are given only for firm matches. Some rows have no size entry. The others give once, few or many, or a class for an expanded clone.

-,TRBV18,-,TRBJ2-7,TGTGCCAGCTCACCACTTGACAGCTCCTACGAGCAGCACTTC,CASSPLDSSYEQHF
TRBD2,TRBV30,many,TRBJ2-1,TGTGCCTGGAGTGTCCCGGCGGGAGTCACAAATGAGCAGTTCTTC,CAWSVPAGVTNEQFF
-,TRBV4-1,-,TRBJ2-3,TGCGCCAGCAGCCAAGAGGAAGTTGATACGCAGTATTTT,CASSQEEVDTQYF
-,TRBV27,many,TRBJ2-1,TGTGCCAGCAGTTTATCGAACGCCCACAATGAGCAGTTCTTC,CASSLSNAHNEQFF
TRBD2,TRBV7-9,few,TRBJ2-3,TGTGCCAGCAGCTTACCGGGGATAGCGGGAGGGCCTAATACGCAGTATTTT,CASSLPGIAGGPNTQYF
-,TRBV29-1,-,TRBJ2-5,TGCAGCGTTTGGCAGGGGAGCTACCAAGAGACCCAGTACTTC,CSVWQGSYQETQYF
TRBD1,TRBV6-1,many,TRBJ2-7,TGTGCCAGCAGTTATGCGGGACAGGGGGCAGGCGAGCAGTACTTC,CASSYAGQGAGEQYF
-,TRBV6-1,many,TRBJ2-3,TGTGCCAGCACCGCCGAGAGAGGGCTCGGGTCAGATACGCAGTATTTT,CASTAERGLGSDTQYF
-,TRBV20-1,many,TRBJ2-3,TGCAGTGCCGGGGACTTTCTCACAGATACGCAGTATTTT,CSAGDFLTDTQYF
-,TRBV6-1,many,TRBJ1-2,TGTGCCAGCAGTTTATGGACGGGAATCTATGGCTACACCTTC,CASSLWTGIYGYTF
-,TRBV24-1,-,TRBJ1-5,TGTGCCACCAGTGATTCTGGGGCGGCTAGTCAGCCCCAGCATTTT,CATSDSGAASQPQHF
TRBD2,TRBV20-1,many,TRBJ2-7,TGCAGTGCTAGAGCTAGCGGGAGTTCCCTGTTCTACGAGCAGTACTTC,CSARASGSSLFYEQYF
-,TRBV11-2,many,TRBJ2-2,TGTGCCAGCAGCTTAGTCCCAGGGGCCCTCACCGGGGAGCTGTTTTTT,CASSLVPGALTGELFF
-,TRBV20-1,many,TRBJ2-7,TGCAGTGCCGGAACGTACTACGAGCAGTACTTC,CSAGTYYEQYF
TRBD2,TRBV29-1,-,TRBJ2-5,TGCAGCGTCGGGGGGGCGGGCAGCCAAGAGACCCAGTACTTC,CSVGGAGSQETQYF
-,TRBV30,few,TRBJ1-1,TGTGCCTGGACCGACCCGGGGGTGGTGAACACTGAAGCTTTCTTT,CAWTDPGVVNTEAFF
TRBD2,TRBV11-1,many,TRBJ2-1,TGTGCCAGCAGCCTTAGCGGGAGTGTCAATGAGCAGTTCTTC,CASSLSGSVNEQFF
-,TRBV2,many,TRBJ2-3,TGTGCCAGCAGCCAAAGGACAGGGAGGGCAGATACGCAGTATTTT,CASSQRTGRADTQYF
-,TRBV7-2,many,TRBJ1-1,TGTGCCAGCAGCTTAGAGAGGGGCGCTGAAGCTTTCTTT,CASSLERGAEAFF
-,TRBV3-1,-,TRBJ2-2,TGTGCCAGCAGCCAAGCCAGGGGATACACCGGGGAGCTGTTTTTT,CASSQARGYTGELFF
TRBD2,TRBV5-1,many,TRBJ2-7,TGCGCCAGCAGCTTGAGCCTAGCGGGGAGCTCCTACGAGCAGTACTTC,CASSLSLAGSSYEQYF
TRBD2,TRBV24-1,many,TRBJ2-2,TGTGCCACCACTAGCGGAGGAACGGGGGAGCTGTTTTTT,CATTSGGTGELFF
-,TRBV11-2,many,TRBJ2-1,TGTGCCAGCAGCTTATACCTCCAGCAGTTCTTC,CASSLYLQQFF
-,TRBV5-1,few,TRBJ2-6,TGCGCCAGCAGCTTGTATGTCACTGGGGCTAACGTCCTGACTTTC,CASSLYVTGANVLTF
TRBD2,TRBV6-5,-,TRBJ2-3,TGTGCCAGCAGTTACGCCCTAGCGGGAGTGGATACGCAGTATTTT,CASSYALAGVDTQYF
-,TRBV3-1,many,TRBJ1-5,TGTGCCAGCAGCCAAGACTCGGGTTATAGCAATCAGCCCCAGCATTTT,CASSQDSGYSNQPQHF
-,TRBV19,few,TRBJ1-1,TGTGCCAGTAGTTTTACACTCATGAACACTGAAGCTTTCTTT,CASSFTLMNTEAFF
TRBD1,TRBV12-3/TRBV12-4,many,TRBJ2-6,TGTGCCAGCGCGTATTTGTTTCGGGGACAGGGGAGATCTGGGGCCAACGTCCTGACTTTC,CASAYLFRGQGRSGANVLTF
-,TRBV13,-,TRBJ1-1,TGTGCCAGCAGCTTTAGCGGTGGTAGGGTGGATGAAGCTTTCTTT,CASSFSGGRVDEAFF
-,TRBV7-2,many,TRBJ2-1,TGTGCCAGCAGCTTGGGGCAGCCTAATGAGCAGTTCTTC,CASSLGQPNEQFF
TRBD2,TRBV3-1,-,TRBJ2-7,TGTGCCAGCAGCCAAGATATGGGAGCTAGCGGTTCCTACGAGCAGTACTTC,CASSQDMGASGSYEQYF
-,TRBV20-1,many,TRBJ2-5,TGCAGTGCTACGGGTCCCGATGGGGAGACCCAGTACTTC,CSATGPDGETQYF
TRBD2,TRBV30,many,TRBJ2-3,TGTGCCTGGGATACTAGCGGGAGTCAAACAGATACGCAGTATTTT,CAWDTSGSQTDTQYF
TRBD2,TRBV12-3/TRBV12-4,few,TRBJ2-7,TGTGCCAGCACCTCTAGCGGGATGGCCCACGAGCAGTACTTC,CASTSSGMAHEQYF
TRBD1,TRBV7-8,few,TRBJ1-1,TGTGCCAGCAGCTTCGGGACAGGGGGCGCGTGGACTGAAGCTTTCTTT,CASSFGTGGAWTEAFF
-,TRBV19,-,TRBJ2-1,TGTGCCAGTAGGGGGGTGGGGCGGAGAGAGCAGTTCTTC,CASRGVGRREQFF
-,TRBV7-3,-,TRBJ2-7,TGTGCCAGCAGCCTTGTAGACAGGAGGGGGTCCTACGAGCAGTACTTC,CASSLVDRRGSYEQYF
-,TRBV27,many,TRBJ1-2,TGTGCCAGCAGTTTAGGGGCCAGGGCAAGCTATGGCTACACCTTC,CASSLGARASYGYTF
TRBD2,TRBV5-1,many,TRBJ2-1,TGCGCCAGCAGCTCCCTAGCGGGAGGCAATGAGCAGTTCTTC,CASSSLAGGNEQFF
-,TRBV28,many,TRBJ1-1,TGTGCCAGCAGTTTACAGTGGGTTACTGAAGCTTTCTTT,CASSLQWVTEAFF
TRBD1,TRBV5-1,many,TRBJ2-3,TGCGCCACCCGAGGACAGGCTGGCACAGATACGCAGTATTTT,CATRGQAGTDTQYF
-,TRBV3-1,many,TRBJ1-1,TGTGCCAGCAGCCAAGGGGCAGGAGCTATGAACACTGAAGCTTTCTTT,CASSQGAGAMNTEAFF
TRBD2,TRBV7-9,-,TRBJ2-7,TGTGCCAGCAGCCGTAGCGGGAACCCTTACGAGCAGTACTTC,CASSRSGNPYEQYF
-,TRBV5-1,many,TRBJ2-1,TGCGCCAGCGCGATGGAACGGGGGTACAATGAGCAGTTCTTC,CASAMERGYNEQFF
-,TRBV7-9,-,TRBJ2-3,TGTGCCAGCAGCTCCCCCGGCCCCGCTAGCACAGATACGCAGTATTTT,CASSSPGPASTDTQYF
-,TRBV5-1,-,TRBJ2-2,TGCGCCAGCAGCTTGGAAGTGGCGGGTGGCGGAGGCGGGGAGCTGTTTTTT,CASSLEVAGGGGGELFF
TRBD1,TRBV13,many,TRBJ2-7,TGTGCCAGCAGCCTCTCGACAGGGGGCTACGAGCAGTACTTC,CASSLSTGGYEQYF
-,TRBV3-1,many,TRBJ1-5,TGTGCCAGCAGCCAAGGAACAGGCTTACGGAATCAGCCCCAGCATTTT,CASSQGTGLRNQPQHF
-,TRBV3-1,many,TRBJ2-2,TGTGCCAGCAGCCATAAACTTGGCACCGGGGAGCTGTTTTTT,CASSHKLGTGELFF
TRBD2,TRBV7-8,-,TRBJ2-2,TGTGCCAGCAGCCCAGTAGCGGGGAACACCGGGGAGCTGTTTTTT,CASSPVAGNTGELFF
TRBD2,TRBV28,many,TRBJ2-1,TGTGCCAGCAGTTTCCTACTAGCGGGACAGTACAATGAGCAGTTCTTC,CASSFLLAGQYNEQFF
-,TRBV20-1,-,TRBJ1-4,TGCAGTGCTAGAGGGACAGCTGAAAAACTGTTTTTT,CSARGTAEKLFF
TRBD1,TRBV5-1,few,TRBJ2-7,TGCGCCAGCAGCAAACCTGACAGGGTCTACGAGCAGTACTTC,CASSKPDRVYEQYF
-,TRBV15,few,TRBJ2-2,TGTGCCACCAGCAGAGTTTTGGGGGTGGAGACCGGGGAGCTGTTTTTT,CATSRVLGVETGELFF
-,TRBV6-1,-,TRBJ2-2,TGTGCCAGCAGTGTCCTCGGGGCTAGCGCCGGGGAGCTGTTTTTT,CASSVLGASAGELFF
-,TRBV7-3,many,TRBJ2-3,TGTGCCAGCAGCTTGGCGGGTGGTACGCAGTATTTT,CASSLAGGTQYF
-,TRBV11-3,many,TRBJ2-1,TGTGCCAGCAGCTTAGTTTGGGTGGGGATGAATGAGCAGTTCTTC,CASSLVWVGMNEQFF